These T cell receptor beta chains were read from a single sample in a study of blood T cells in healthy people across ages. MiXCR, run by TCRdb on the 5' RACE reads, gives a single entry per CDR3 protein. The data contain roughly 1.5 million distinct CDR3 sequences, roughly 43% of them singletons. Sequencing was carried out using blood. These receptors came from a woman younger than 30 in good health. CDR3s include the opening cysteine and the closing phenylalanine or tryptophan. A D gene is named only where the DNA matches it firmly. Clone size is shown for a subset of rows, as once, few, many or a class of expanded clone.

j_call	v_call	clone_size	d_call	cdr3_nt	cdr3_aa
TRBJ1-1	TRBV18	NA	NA	TGTGCCAGCTATAGAAATATGAACACTGAAGCTTTCTTT	CASYRNMNTEAFF
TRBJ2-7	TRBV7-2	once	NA	TGTGTCAGCAGCTTAGCCGGCTCCTACGAGCAGTACTTC	CVSSLAGSYEQYF
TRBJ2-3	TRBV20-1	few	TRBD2	TGCAGTACGCGAGCGGGAAGGATAAATACGCAGTATTTT	CSTRAGRINTQYF
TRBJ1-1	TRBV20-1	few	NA	TGCAGTGCTAGAGGCAGGGGTTACACTGAAGCTTTCTTT	CSARGRGYTEAFF
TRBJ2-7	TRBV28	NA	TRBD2	TGTGCCAGCAGAACTAGCGGGAGCCGGAGCTCCTACGAGCAGTACTTC	CASRTSGSRSSYEQYF
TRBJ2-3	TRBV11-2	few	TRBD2	TGTGCCAGCAGCTACATAGCGGGGGGGCTCACAGATACGCAGTATTTT	CASSYIAGGLTDTQYF
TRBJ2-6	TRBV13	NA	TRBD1	TGTGCCAGCAGCAACACAGGGGTCGGGGCCAACGTCCTGACTTTC	CASSNTGVGANVLTF
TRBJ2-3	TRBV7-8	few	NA	TGTGCCAGCAGCTTTTTGTCGGGTTCTAGCACAGATACGCAGTATTTT	CASSFLSGSSTDTQYF
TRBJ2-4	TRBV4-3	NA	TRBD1	TGCGCCAGCAGTAAACTACCGGGACAGGCCGGGGCCAAAAACATTCAGTACTTC	CASSKLPGQAGAKNIQYF
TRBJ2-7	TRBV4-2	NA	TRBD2	TGTGCCCGCAGCCCGGGACTAGCGGGAATAACCCCCTACGAGCAGTACTTC	CARSPGLAGITPYEQYF
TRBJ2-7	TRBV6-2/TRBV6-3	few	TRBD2	TGTGCCAGCAGTTATTGGAGCGCGGGGGACTACGAGCAGTACTTC	CASSYWSAGDYEQYF
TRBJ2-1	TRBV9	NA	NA	TGTGCCAGACGGGACACTAGGAGCTATGAGCAGTTCTTC	CARRDTRSYEQFF
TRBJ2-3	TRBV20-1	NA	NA	TGCAGTGCTGGGGCCGGCGGAAGCACAGATACGCAGTATTTT	CSAGAGGSTDTQYF
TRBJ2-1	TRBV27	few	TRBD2	TGTGCCACCTGGACTAGCGGGAGAGGGACCTACAATGAGCAGTTCTTC	CATWTSGRGTYNEQFF
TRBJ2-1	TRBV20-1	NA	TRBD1	TGCAGTGCACCTCAGGGACAGCTGAGTGTCGATGAGCAGTTCTTC	CSAPQGQLSVDEQFF
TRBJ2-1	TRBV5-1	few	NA	TGCGCCAGCAGCTCCCTCGGGTCTGGGGATGAGCAGTTCTTC	CASSSLGSGDEQFF
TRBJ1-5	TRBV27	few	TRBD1	TGTGCCAGCAGTACCGGGACAGGGATAAATCAGCCCCAGCATTTT	CASSTGTGINQPQHF
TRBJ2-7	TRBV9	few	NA	TGTGCCAGCAGCGTAGATCCAGACTACGAGCAGTACTTC	CASSVDPDYEQYF
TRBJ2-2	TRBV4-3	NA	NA	TGCGCCAGCAGCCAGCTAACGGGCCAGGGTCACACCGGGGAGCTGTTTTTT	CASSQLTGQGHTGELFF
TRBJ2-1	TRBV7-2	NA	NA	TGTGCCAGCAGTGGGACATCGGGCTACGAGCAGTTCTTC	CASSGTSGYEQFF
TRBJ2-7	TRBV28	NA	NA	TGTGCCAGCAGTTTAGGGAGTGTGAGCTCCTACGAGCAGTACTTC	CASSLGSVSSYEQYF
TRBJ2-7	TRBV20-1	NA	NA	TGCAGTGCTACTCAGACGGCGGAATTGTACGAGCAGTACTTC	CSATQTAELYEQYF
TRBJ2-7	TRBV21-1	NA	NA	TGTGCCAGCAGCAACTACAGATTTTTTTTCTCCTACGAGCAGTACTTC	CASSNYRFFFSYEQYF
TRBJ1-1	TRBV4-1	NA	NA	TGCGCCAGCCGGGATAGTCCGAGGGTTGGCCCAGGAGTGAACACTGAAGCTTTCTTT	CASRDSPRVGPGVNTEAFF
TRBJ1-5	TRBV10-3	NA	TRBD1	TGTGCCATCAGTGATCGAAGGGGGCGGGCGGAGCCCCAGCATTTT	CAISDRRGRAEPQHF
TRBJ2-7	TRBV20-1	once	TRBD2	TGCAGTGCTAGAGGTCGGCTAGCGGGGGGACCCTCCTACAATGAGCAGTACTTC	CSARGRLAGGPSYNEQYF
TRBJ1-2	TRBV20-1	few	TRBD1	TGCAGTGCCCAACTAACAGGGGGCGGCTATGGCTACACCTTC	CSAQLTGGGYGYTF
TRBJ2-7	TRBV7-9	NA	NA	TGTGCCAGCAGCTCCTCCTTGTTCTACGAGCAGTACTTC	CASSSSLFYEQYF
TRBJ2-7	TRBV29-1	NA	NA	TGCAGCGTTGAAGATTCTGGCCCTCCCCTCGAGCGGTACTTC	CSVEDSGPPLERYF
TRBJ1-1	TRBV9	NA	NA	TGTGCCAGCAGCCTTCTTTCGGGGTTTGGCACTGAAGCTTTCTTT	CASSLLSGFGTEAFF
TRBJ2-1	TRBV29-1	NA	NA	TGCAGCGTCGTCAGGGTCAGGGACAATGAGCAGTTCTTC	CSVVRVRDNEQFF
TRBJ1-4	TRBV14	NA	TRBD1	TGTGCCAGCAGCCAAGATTTCACAGGGGCTAATGAAAAACTGTTTTTT	CASSQDFTGANEKLFF
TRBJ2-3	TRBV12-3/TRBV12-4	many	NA	TGTGCCAGCAGTAAACAGACCAGCGCGTATGTTACGCAGTATTTT	CASSKQTSAYVTQYF
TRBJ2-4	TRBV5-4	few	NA	TGTGCCAGCAGCTTGATGACGGGAGCAGGGGACATTCAGTACTTC	CASSLMTGAGDIQYF
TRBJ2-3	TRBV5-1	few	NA	TGCGCCAGCAGCTATGAACAGGGCACAGATACGCAGTATTTT	CASSYEQGTDTQYF
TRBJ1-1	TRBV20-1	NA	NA	TGCAGTGCTAGAGGCGACAAGAACACTGAAGCTTTCTTT	CSARGDKNTEAFF
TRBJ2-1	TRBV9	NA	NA	TGTGCCAGCAGCGTCGGATGGGGTTGGGATGGGCAGTTCTTC	CASSVGWGWDGQFF
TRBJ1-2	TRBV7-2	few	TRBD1	TGTGCCAGCAGCTCTGCTGGGGCAGGGGGTTTGGACTATGGCTACACCTTC	CASSSAGAGGLDYGYTF
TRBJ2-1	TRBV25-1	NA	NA	TGTGCCAGCTCAGCGGGCATTTACAATGAGCAGTTCTTC	CASSAGIYNEQFF
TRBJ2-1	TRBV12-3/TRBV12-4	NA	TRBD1	TGTGCCAGCAGACACCGGGACAGGGGGGACAATGAGCAGTTCTTC	CASRHRDRGDNEQFF
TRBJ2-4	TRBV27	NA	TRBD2	TGTGCCAGCGGAAGGACTAGCGGCCCAGGGAACATTCAGTACTTC	CASGRTSGPGNIQYF
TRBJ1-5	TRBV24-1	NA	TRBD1	TGTGCCACCAGTGAGGGGGGACAGGGGGCCCATCAGCCCCAGCATTTT	CATSEGGQGAHQPQHF
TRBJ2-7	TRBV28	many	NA	TGTGCCAGCAGTTACAACTCCTACGAGCAGTACTTC	CASSYNSYEQYF